This is a list of T cell receptor beta chains from one sample in a study of cytomegalovirus exposure and HLA in healthy donors. Some clones are missing from TCRdb's copy, which holds only in-frame ones; the method was immunoSEQ multiplex PCR. The repertoire consists of some 150,000 clones, with more than 70% occurring once and the leading ten covering 2.5% to 3%. Sequenced material: PBMCs. Receptors were obtained from a man in his late teens or twenties in good health and CMV-seronegative. Each CDR3 is given with its conserved first and last residue. D genes are given only for firm matches. Size is stated for part of the rows, as once, few or many counts, or as a class when the clone is expanded.

V	size	D	J	DNA	CDR3
TRBV19	-	-	TRBJ2-7	TGTGCCAGTAGTAGGGGGAGGTACGACGAGCAGTACTTC	CASSRGRYDEQYF
TRBV28	many	TRBD1	TRBJ1-2	TGTGCCAGCAGTCTCCCACAGGGGGCGGGGGGCTACACCTTC	CASSLPQGAGGYTF
TRBV4-1	-	TRBD2	TRBJ2-1	TGCGCCAGCAGGCTAGCGGGAAGTAAAGATGAGCAGTTCTTC	CASRLAGSKDEQFF
TRBV5-1	-	-	TRBJ1-6	TGCGCCAGCAGCCGAGGGAGTAATTCACCCCTCCACTTT	CASSRGSNSPLHF
TRBV6-1	-	TRBD1	TRBJ1-3	TGTGCCAGCAGTGTTACGACAGGGACTGGAAACACCATATATTTT	CASSVTTGTGNTIYF
TRBV7-9	once	-	TRBJ2-7	TGTGCCAGCAGCCCACGAGGACAGCCCTACGAGCAGTACTTC	CASSPRGQPYEQYF
TRBV28	-	TRBD1	TRBJ1-2	TGTGCCAGCTTTATAACGGGACAGGGATACTATGGCTACACCTTC	CASFITGQGYYGYTF
TRBV2	-	-	TRBJ1-5	TGTGCCAGCACCGCGGGGGGTGGGCAGCCCCAGCATTTT	CASTAGGGQPQHF
TRBV19	-	TRBD1	TRBJ1-5	TGTGCCAGTAGTCCCAAAGACAGGGGCAATCAGCCCCAGCATTTT	CASSPKDRGNQPQHF
TRBV28	-	-	TRBJ2-2	TGTGCCAGCAGTTACCGCGGGGAAAGGACCGGGGAGCTGTTTTTT	CASSYRGERTGELFF
TRBV5-4	-	TRBD1	TRBJ2-2	TGTGCCAGCAGCCAAGGACAGGGGGACACCGGGGAGCTGTTTTTT	CASSQGQGDTGELFF
TRBV5-4	-	-	TRBJ1-1	TGTGCCAGCAGCTTTAATGGGCCGAACACTGAAGCTTTCTTT	CASSFNGPNTEAFF
TRBV19	-	-	TRBJ1-2	TGTGCCAGTAGTATCCTGACATTAATCCTGGATAAGGATGGCTACACCTTC	CASSILTLILDKDGYTF
TRBV7-2	-	TRBD2	TRBJ2-6	TGTGCCAGCAGCATAAGCGGGGGGGCCGGGGCCAACGTCCTGACTTTC	CASSISGGAGANVLTF
TRBV27	-	-	TRBJ2-5	TGTGCCAGCAGCTGGGGGGGGCAGGGGACCCAGTACTTC	CASSWGGQGTQYF
TRBV6-1	-	TRBD1	TRBJ1-2	TGTGCCAGCAGTGAAACAGGGGTCAACTATGGCTACACCTTC	CASSETGVNYGYTF
TRBV6-5	-	-	TRBJ2-2	TGTGCCAGCAGTTATCAGGGCGGGGAGCTGTTTTTT	CASSYQGGELFF
TRBV28	-	-	TRBJ1-4	TGTGCCAGCAGTTTACAGGGTATAAATGAAAAACTGTTTTTT	CASSLQGINEKLFF
TRBV14	-	TRBD1	TRBJ2-7	TGTGCCAGCAGCCTCCCGGGACAGCCCTACGAGCAGTACTTC	CASSLPGQPYEQYF
TRBV14	-	-	TRBJ2-3	TGTGCCAGCGGGGAGACGGGACTTGGAGAAACAGATACGCAGTATTTT	CASGETGLGETDTQYF
TRBV29-1	-	-	TRBJ2-7	TGCAGCGTTGAATTCAAACGGGACTCCTACGAGCAGTACTTC	CSVEFKRDSYEQYF
TRBV11-2	-	-	TRBJ1-5	TGTGCCAGCAGCTTGTCCTTAGATAGCAATCAGCCCCAGCATTTT	CASSLSLDSNQPQHF
TRBV20-1	-	TRBD1	TRBJ2-1	TGCAGAACAGGGGGCTCGGATGAGCAGTTCTTC	CRTGGSDEQFF
TRBV5-1	once	TRBD1	TRBJ2-3	TGCGCCAGCAGCCCCGACAGGGCCACAGATACGCAGTATTTT	CASSPDRATDTQYF
TRBV2	-	TRBD1	TRBJ1-4	TGTGCCAGCAGTGAAGAGCCAAGGGCAGGGGGTGGAAAACTGTTTTTT	CASSEEPRAGGGKLFF
TRBV2	-	TRBD2	TRBJ2-7	TGTGCCAGCAGGGCTCGGATGGGGGTAGCGGGAGTTGCAAGCTCCTACGAGCAGTACTTC	CASRARMGVAGVASSYEQYF
TRBV16	-	-	TRBJ1-5	TGTGCCAGCAGCCAATCGATAACCGAGAATCAGCCCCAGCATTTT	CASSQSITENQPQHF
TRBV7-9	-	TRBD1	TRBJ1-2	TGTGCCAGCAGCTCCCGGGACAGGGGCGGGGATGGCTACACCTTC	CASSSRDRGGDGYTF
TRBV5-6	few	-	TRBJ1-1	TGTGCCAGCAGCTTGGGGTGGTTAGAGGGCACTGAAGCTTTCTTT	CASSLGWLEGTEAFF
TRBV29-1	-	-	TRBJ2-5	TGCAGCGTTGAAGGTGGACAGCAAGAGACCCAGTACTTC	CSVEGGQQETQYF
TRBV28	-	-	TRBJ2-7	TGTGCCAGCAGTCCCACCCGGACAATTTCCTACGAGCAGTACTTC	CASSPTRTISYEQYF
TRBV7-9	-	TRBD2	TRBJ2-2	TGTGCCAGCAGCTTACTCGCGGGAGGAGACACCGGGGAGCTGTTTTTT	CASSLLAGGDTGELFF
TRBV27	-	-	TRBJ2-7	TGTGCCAGCAGACCCGACAGAGGATACTCCTACGAGCAGTACTTC	CASRPDRGYSYEQYF
TRBV6-5	-	-	TRBJ1-1	TGTGCCAGCAGTTTTCCTACGAGACAAGCGAACACTGAAGCTTTCTTT	CASSFPTRQANTEAFF
TRBV19	-	-	TRBJ1-2	TGTGCCAGTAGTTGGAATCCCCGACAGCGCTCTGGCTACACCTTC	CASSWNPRQRSGYTF
TRBV28	-	-	TRBJ1-2	TGTGCCAGCAGTTTAGCCCGGTCGGACTATGGCTACACCTTC	CASSLARSDYGYTF
TRBV5-1	-	-	TRBJ1-3	TGCGCCAGCAGCTGGAATGGGGGGGTAGGAAACACCATATATTTT	CASSWNGGVGNTIYF
TRBV10-3	-	-	TRBJ1-2	TGTGCCATCAGGCCGGAGTCCTATGGCTACACCTTC	CAIRPESYGYTF
TRBV5-4	-	-	TRBJ1-1	TGTGCCAGCAGCTTGATAGGATCGGGCACTGAAGCTTTCTTT	CASSLIGSGTEAFF
TRBV5-1	-	-	TRBJ1-4	TGCGCCAGCAGCTTGGGGAACGCAGGGGAAAAACTGTTTTTT	CASSLGNAGEKLFF
TRBV9	-	-	TRBJ2-3	TGTGCCAGCAGCGTAGCTTTGGCCACAGATACGCAGTATTTT	CASSVALATDTQYF
TRBV2	-	-	TRBJ1-2	TGTGCCAGCAGTGAAGCAGGGCAGGGGCACTATGGCTACACCTTC	CASSEAGQGHYGYTF
TRBV6-5	-	TRBD2	TRBJ2-5	TGTGCCAGCAGTCTGGGGGAGGGAGTGGGGGAGACCCAGTACTTC	CASSLGEGVGETQYF
TRBV18	-	-	TRBJ1-1	TGTGCCAGCTCACCACCGGGACAAAACACTGAAGCTTTCTTT	CASSPPGQNTEAFF